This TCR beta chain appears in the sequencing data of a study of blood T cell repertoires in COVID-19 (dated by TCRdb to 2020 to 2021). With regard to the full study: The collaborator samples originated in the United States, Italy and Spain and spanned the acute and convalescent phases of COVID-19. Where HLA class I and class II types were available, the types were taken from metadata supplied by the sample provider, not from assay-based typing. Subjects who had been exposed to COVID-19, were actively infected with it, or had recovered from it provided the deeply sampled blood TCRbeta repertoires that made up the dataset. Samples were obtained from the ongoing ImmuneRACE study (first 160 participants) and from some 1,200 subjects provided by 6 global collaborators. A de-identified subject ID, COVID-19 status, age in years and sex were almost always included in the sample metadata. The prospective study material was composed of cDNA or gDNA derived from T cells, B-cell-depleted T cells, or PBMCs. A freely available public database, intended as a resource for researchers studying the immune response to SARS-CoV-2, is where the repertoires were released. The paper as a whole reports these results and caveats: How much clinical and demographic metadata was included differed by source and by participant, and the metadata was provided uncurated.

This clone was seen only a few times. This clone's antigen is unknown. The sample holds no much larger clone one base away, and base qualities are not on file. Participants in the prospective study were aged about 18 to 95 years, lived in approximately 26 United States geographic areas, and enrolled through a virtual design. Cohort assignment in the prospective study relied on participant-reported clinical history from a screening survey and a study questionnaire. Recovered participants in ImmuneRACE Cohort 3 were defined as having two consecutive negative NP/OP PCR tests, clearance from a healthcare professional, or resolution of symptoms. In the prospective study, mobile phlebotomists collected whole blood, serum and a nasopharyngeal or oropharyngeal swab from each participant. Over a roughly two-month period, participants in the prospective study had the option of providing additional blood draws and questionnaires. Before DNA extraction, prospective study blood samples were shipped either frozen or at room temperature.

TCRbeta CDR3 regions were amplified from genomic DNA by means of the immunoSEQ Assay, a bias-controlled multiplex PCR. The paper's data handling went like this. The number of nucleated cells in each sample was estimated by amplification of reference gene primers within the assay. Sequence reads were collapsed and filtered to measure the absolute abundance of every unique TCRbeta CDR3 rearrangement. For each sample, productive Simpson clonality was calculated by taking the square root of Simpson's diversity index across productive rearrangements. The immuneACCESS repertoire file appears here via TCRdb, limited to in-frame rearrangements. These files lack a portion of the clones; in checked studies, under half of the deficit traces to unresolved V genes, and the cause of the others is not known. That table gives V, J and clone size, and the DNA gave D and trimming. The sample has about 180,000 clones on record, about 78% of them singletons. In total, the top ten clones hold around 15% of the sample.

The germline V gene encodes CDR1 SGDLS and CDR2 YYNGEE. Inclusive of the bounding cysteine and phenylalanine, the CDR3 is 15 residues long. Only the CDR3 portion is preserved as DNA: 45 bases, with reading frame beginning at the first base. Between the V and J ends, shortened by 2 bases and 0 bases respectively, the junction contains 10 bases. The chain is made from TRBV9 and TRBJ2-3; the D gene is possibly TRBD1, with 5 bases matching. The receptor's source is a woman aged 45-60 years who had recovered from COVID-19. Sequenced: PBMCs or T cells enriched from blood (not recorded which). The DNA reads TGTGCCAGCAGCGTGGCAGGGTGGAGCACAGATACGCAGTATTTT. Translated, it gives CASSVAGWSTDTQYF.